These 31 T cell receptor beta chains were sequenced from one sample in a study of CD8+ T cells in alopecia areata. Extracted RNA was reverse transcribed into cDNA, the sequencing template. The method was immunoSEQ multiplex PCR; TCRdb's version includes in-frame clones alone and lacks a portion of them. Among 150,000 or so clones listed, roughly 53% were seen once. The sample was CD4+ T cells sorted from blood, taken at week 0. These receptors were taken from a human donor with alopecia areata.

The chain couples TRBV28 to TRBJ2-7; possibly TRBD2 for D (5 bases). V lost 1 base, J lost 0 bases, and 7 bases lay in between. This CDR3 has 14 residues. Germline CDR1 MDHEN, CDR2 SYDVKM. The CDR3 DNA reads TGTGCCAGCAGTTTATCGGGGAGCTCCTACGAGCAGTACTTC. This encodes CASSLSGSSYEQYF.

V gene TRBV7-2 combines with J gene TRBJ2-7; D unclear. Deletions cut 5 bases from V and 0 bases from J, with 17 bases between. CDR3 length: 16 amino acids. Germline CDR1 reads SGHTA; CDR2 reads FQGNSA. Here the CDR3 DNA reads TGTGCCAGCAGCCCAAGTGCGGTTCGGATCTCCTACGAGCAGTACTTC. As protein: CASSPSAVRISYEQYF.

This clone was counted a single time. The chain joins TRBV7-2 to TRBJ1-3; D not resolved. The CDR3 is made up of 13 amino acids. Germline V lookup: CDR1 SGHTA, CDR2 FQGNSA. V was clipped by 4 bases and J by 7 bases, with 11 bases between them. Written as DNA, the CDR3 is TGTGCCAGCAGCTCCATGGAGTGGAACACCATATATTTT. Protein sequence: CASSSMEWNTIYF.

The V gene is TRBV14, the J gene TRBJ1-6; D unresolved. V was cut by 10 bases and J by 4 bases, with 14 bases left in between. This CDR3 is 14 amino acids long. Germline assignment: CDR1 SGHDN and CDR2 FVKESK. CDR3 region: CATTHHDYNSPLHF. The CDR3 DNA reads TGTGCCACGACCCACCACGATTATAATTCACCCCTCCACTTT.

The chain is built from TRBV4-1 and TRBJ1-2; weak D call: TRBD1 (6 bases). This CDR3 has 18 residues. Germline loops: CDR1 MGHRA, CDR2 YSYEKL. The V and J ends lost 0 bases and 4 bases respectively, with 21 bases between them. The CDR3 loop reads CASSQEEGRGRLGYGYTF. CDR3 sequence (DNA): TGCGCCAGCAGCCAAGAGGAGGGCAGGGGAAGGTTGGGCTATGGCTACACCTTC.

The V call is TRBV5-4, the J call TRBJ1-2; a weak D match, TRBD1 (6 bases). The CDR3 sequence is 14 residues long. V was cut by 1 base and J by 3 bases, with 10 bases left in between. The germline V gene has CDR1 SGHNT and CDR2 YYREEE (reference sequence). The CDR3 here is CASSLTGWDYGYTF. The CDR3 bases are TGTGCCAGCAGCTTGACAGGGTGGGACTATGGCTACACCTTC.

This clone was counted between two and nine times. The chain employs TRBV6-5 and TRBJ2-3; D is unclear. Germline V gene data show CDR1 as MNHEY and CDR2 as SVGAGI. Trimming pared 6 bases from V and 2 bases from J, leaving 12 bases between. The CDR3 has 14 amino acids. The CDR3 loop reads CASRLTGATDTQYF. CDR3 sequence (DNA): TGTGCCAGCAGACTCACCGGAGCCACAGATACGCAGTATTTT.

This chain joins TRBV9 and TRBJ1-2; D remains unclear. V was trimmed by 0 bases and J by 2 bases, leaving 20 bases between them. Germline V lookup: CDR1 SGDLS, CDR2 YYNGEE. The length of the CDR3 is 18 residues. In DNA, the CDR3 is TGTGCCAGCAGCGTAGGGCACAGCCCTAAATCCGAAAACTATGGCTACACCTTC. Encoded protein: CASSVGHSPKSENYGYTF.

This clone came up once. The genes are TRBV20-1 and TRBJ2-5, with 8 bases fitting TRBD2. Germline V gives CDR1 DFQATT, CDR2 SNEGSKA (reference sequence). The CDR3 length is 11 residues. The CDR3 region is CICGGRETQYF. The CDR3 nucleotides read TGCATCTGCGGGGGGAGGGAGACCCAGTACTTC.

The rearrangement links TRBV13 to TRBJ2-3, with 8 bases lining up with TRBD1. Trimming took 4 bases from V and 3 from J; bases not matched to a gene: 0. The CDR3 is 13 amino acids. Germline-derived CDR1 and CDR2 are PRHDT and FYEKMQ (reference sequence). Here the CDR3 DNA reads TGTGCCAGCAGCTACAGGGGGACAGATACGCAGTATTTT. Translation gives CASSYRGTDTQYF.

The chain employs TRBV5-1 and TRBJ2-5; D is unresolved. This CDR3 spans 14 amino acids. Looked up from germline, CDR1 is SGHRS and CDR2 is YFSETQ. V was shortened by 0 bases and J by 1 base, with 7 bases between the two germline ends. The CDR3 loop reads CASSLVVTQETQYF. The CDR3 coding sequence is TGCGCCAGCAGCTTGGTAGTTACCCAAGAGACCCAGTACTTC.

This clone was picked up one time. The chain recombines TRBV5-4 with TRBJ2-1; TRBD2 might be the D (6 bases). This CDR3 contains 14 residues. V was clipped by 5 bases and J by 6 bases, with 15 bases between them. Germline CDR1 and CDR2: SGHNT and YYREEE (reference sequence). The CDR3 DNA reads as TGTGCCAGCAGACTTCCCGGCGGGGCCAATGAGCAGTTCTTC. Translated: CASRLPGGANEQFF.

V and J are TRBV15 and TRBJ1-2; perhaps TRBD1 as D (5 bases). V was trimmed by 1 base and J by 4 bases, leaving 7 bases between them. Germline V gives CDR1 LNHNV, CDR2 YYDKDF (reference sequence). This CDR3 spans 13 amino acids. CDR3 protein: CATSRGDSYGYTF. CDR3 in DNA: TGTGCCACCAGCAGAGGCGACAGCTATGGCTACACCTTC.

This clone was seen only a few times. The rearrangement joins TRBV15 to TRBJ1-2, with a tentative D call TRBD1 (5 bases). The CDR3 has 16 amino acids. Trimming took off 0 bases at V and 0 bases at J, with 11 bases between the two ends. Germline assignment: CDR1 LNHNV and CDR2 YYDKDF (reference sequence). CDR3 nucleotide sequence: TGTGCCACCAGCAGAGATCGTCGGGGGACTAACTATGGCTACACCTTC. Residues: CATSRDRRGTNYGYTF.

The chain has TRBV7-2 and TRBJ2-3; possibly TRBD2 for D (6 bases). V lost 2 bases to trimming and J lost 2 bases, with 11 bases between them. CDR1 and CDR2 (germline): SGHTA, FQGNSA. The CDR3 consists of 15 residues. As DNA, the CDR3 is TGTGCCAGCAGCTTAAACGCGGGGCACACAGATACGCAGTATTTT. This encodes CASSLNAGHTDTQYF.

The chain is built from TRBV6-5 and TRBJ2-7; no reliable D call. Germline values: CDR1 MNHEY, CDR2 SVGAGI. This CDR3 comprises 13 residues. Trimming removed 6 bases at V and 3 bases at J, with 12 bases between. The CDR3 region has the DNA TGTGCCAGCAGACACGGTGGCAGCTACGAGCAGTACTTC. As protein: CASRHGGSYEQYF.

This chain connects TRBV29-1 to TRBJ2-7; 9 positions agree with TRBD2. Germline CDR1 and CDR2: SQVTM and ANQGSEA. CDR3 length: 14 residues. V dropped 6 bases and J dropped 1; count of bases not matched to a gene: 7. CDR3 coding DNA: TGCAGCGTGGGGGATAGCGGGGGTTCCTACGAGCAGTACTTC. Translating it yields CSVGDSGGSYEQYF.

This clone was counted only a few times. This sequence joins TRBV30 and TRBJ1-2, with D maybe TRBD1 (5 bases). Per germline, CDR1 GTSNPN and CDR2 SVGIG (reference sequence). Trimming took 1 base from V and 6 from J, leaving 6 bases between them. The CDR3 length is 11 residues. The CDR3 DNA reads TGTGCCTGGAGTGCGGGGGATGGCTACACCTTC. Its translation is CAWSAGDGYTF.

This clone was counted many times. The V and J genes are TRBV7-2 and TRBJ2-7; tentatively, D is TRBD1 or TRBD2 (5 bases each). Germline V lookup: CDR1 SGHTA, CDR2 FQGNSA. The ends were cut back, 8 bases at V and 0 bases at J, with 14 bases in the middle. This CDR3 is 14 amino acids long. CDR3 coding DNA: TGTGCCAGCGGTGCCGGGACGGTCTCCTACGAGCAGTACTTC. This encodes CASGAGTVSYEQYF.

The chain uses TRBV5-4 and TRBJ2-5, with 8 bases lining up with TRBD2. Germline V gene sequence: CDR1 SGHNT, CDR2 YYREEE (reference sequence). The length of the CDR3 is 15 residues. Trimming took 4 bases from V and 0 from J; bases not matched to a gene: 5. The CDR3 sequence is CASSGRGEYQETQYF. The CDR3 DNA reads TGTGCCAGCAGCGGGCGGGGGGAGTACCAAGAGACCCAGTACTTC. Complete variable domain (other parts from reference TRBV5-4 and TRBJ2-5): ETGVTQSPTHLIKTRGQQVTLRCSSQSGHNTVSWYQQALGQGPQFIFQYYREEENGRGNFPPRFSGLQFPNYSSELNVNALELDDSALYLCASSGRGEYQETQYFGPGTRLLVL.

The CDR3 DNA sequence: TGTGCCTGGAGAGGGGTGGGTTCTAACTATGGCTACACCTTC. This encodes CAWRGVGSNYGYTF. The chain employs TRBV30 and TRBJ1-2; the D gene is possibly TRBD1 (5 bases). Germline V gene sequence: CDR1 GTSNPN, CDR2 SVGIG (reference sequence). This CDR3 contains 14 residues. V lost 3 bases, J lost 0 bases, and 11 bases lay in between.

V and J are TRBV5-1 and TRBJ2-3; D gene unclear. The CDR3 runs to 12 residues. The germline V and J ends were trimmed by 2 bases and 6 bases, with 7 bases remaining between them. Germline V gene data show CDR1 as SGHRS and CDR2 as YFSETQ. CDR3 bases: TGCGCCAGCAGCTTAGAGGAGGATACGCAGTATTTT. This sequence encodes CASSLEEDTQYF.

The rearrangement joins TRBV27 to TRBJ2-3; D gene ambiguous. This CDR3 spans 14 amino acids. Trimming cost V 6 bases and J 2 bases, with 12 bases left between them. Germline V gene sequence: CDR1 MNHEY, CDR2 SMNVEV (reference sequence). For the CDR3, the DNA is TGTGCCAGCAGGCTAAGACTCAACACAGATACGCAGTATTTT. Amino acids: CASRLRLNTDTQYF.

The chain has TRBV5-6 and TRBJ1-2, with a tentative D call TRBD1 (6 bases). Germline CDR1 SGHDT, CDR2 YYEEEE. V dropped 3 bases and J dropped 10 bases, with 13 bases sitting between them. CDR3 length equals 12 residues. CDR3 sequence: CASSWGRGYYTF. CDR3 bases: TGTGCCAGCAGCTGGGGGCGTGGTTACTACACCTTC.

The rearrangement links TRBV7-2 to TRBJ2-5; 7 bases align to TRBD1. Germline CDR1 is SGHTA and CDR2 is FQGNSA. The V gene end was trimmed by 4 bases and the J gene end by 13 bases; junction bases not matched to a gene: 15. The CDR3 spans 14 residues. This CDR3 is CASSSSQGTGAPYF. In DNA, the CDR3 is TGTGCCAGCAGCTCTTCCCAGGGTACAGGGGCTCCGTACTTC. The whole variable domain, filled in from reference TRBV7-2 and TRBJ2-5, reads GAGVSQSPSNKVTEKGKDVELRCDPISGHTALYWYRQSLGQGLEFLIYFQGNSAPDKSGLPSDRFSAERTGGSVSTLTIQRTQQEDSAVYLCASSSSQGTGAPYFGPGTRLLVL.

J is TRBJ2-3 and V is TRBV4-1, with a weak D call TRBD2 (5 bases). CDR1 is MGHRA, CDR2 YSYEKL, per germline. The CDR3 covers 13 residues. The ends were cut back, 1 base at V and 8 bases at J, with 10 bases in the middle. The CDR3 spells CASSQASAGTQYF. The CDR3 DNA reads as TGCGCCAGCAGCCAAGCCAGCGCGGGTACGCAGTATTTT.

This clone came up once. The rearrangement uses TRBV6-5 and TRBJ2-2; 9 bases line up with TRBD1. The V and J ends lost 2 bases and 7 bases, in that order; junction bases with no gene match: 8. The germline V gene has CDR1 MNHEY and CDR2 SVGAGI. The CDR3 extends over 16 amino acids. The CDR3 reads CASSYDGTGGGGELFF. Written as DNA, the CDR3 is TGTGCCAGCAGTTACGACGGTACAGGGGGCGGCGGGGAGCTGTTTTTT.

The chain links TRBV7-2 to TRBJ2-7; a weak D match, TRBD2 (6 bases). Trimming left V 1 base short and J 4 bases short, with 8 bases between. Germline values: CDR1 SGHTA, CDR2 FQGNSA. The CDR3 is 13 amino acids. The CDR3 loop reads CASSLGTMYEQYF. The CDR3 bases are TGTGCCAGCAGCTTAGGGACTATGTACGAGCAGTACTTC.

The chain combines TRBV30 with TRBJ1-5; D is possibly TRBD1 (5 bases). Germline CDR1 is GTSNPN and CDR2 is SVGIG (reference sequence). The CDR3 is 14 amino acids. Trimming took off 3 bases at V and 0 bases at J, with 9 bases between the two ends. DNA for the CDR3: TGTGCCTGGAGGACAGCCAGTAGCAATCAGCCCCAGCATTTT. It is translated as CAWRTASSNQPQHF.

This clone was seen a few times. The chain joins TRBV29-1 to TRBJ2-1; TRBD2 aligns across 9 bases. CDR1 and CDR2 from the germline V gene are SQVTM and ANQGSEA. V was clipped by 4 bases and J by 8 bases; unmatched bases: 6. The CDR3 consists of 13 residues. CDR3 amino acids: CSVVISGGDEQFF. The CDR3 bases are TGCAGCGTTGTGATTAGCGGGGGTGATGAGCAGTTCTTC.

The chain recombines TRBV29-1 with TRBJ2-7; 11 bases match TRBD1. V was clipped by 1 base and J by 3 bases; unmatched bases: 5. The V gene's germline CDR1 is SQVTM and CDR2 ANQGSEA. CDR3 length: 15 amino acids. For the CDR3, the DNA is TGCAGCGTTGAAGGTTCCGGGACAGGGGGCTACGAGCAGTACTTC. Encoded protein: CSVEGSGTGGYEQYF.